The entry that follows covers one TCR beta chain sequence. These data belong to a study of T cells after somatic rescue of genetic block. The V gene end was trimmed by 3 bases and the J gene end by 4 bases; junction bases not matched to a gene: 3. The CDR3 has 14 residues. Germline-derived CDR1 and CDR2 are KGHSH and LQKENI. The data were produced by immunoSEQ multiplex PCR, yet TCRdb's version contains in-frame clones alone and is incomplete. The profile shows around 64,000 clones, about 91% of them singletons. Sequencing was carried out using peripheral blood mononuclear cells (PBMCs). The V and J genes are TRBV18 and TRBJ2-1, with TRBD1 matching over 7 bases. The clonotype comes from a man aged 35 to 55. This chain's CDR3 is CASSPQGVYNEQFF. CDR3 coding DNA: TGTGCCAGCTCACCCCAGGGGGTATACAATGAGCAGTTCTTC.